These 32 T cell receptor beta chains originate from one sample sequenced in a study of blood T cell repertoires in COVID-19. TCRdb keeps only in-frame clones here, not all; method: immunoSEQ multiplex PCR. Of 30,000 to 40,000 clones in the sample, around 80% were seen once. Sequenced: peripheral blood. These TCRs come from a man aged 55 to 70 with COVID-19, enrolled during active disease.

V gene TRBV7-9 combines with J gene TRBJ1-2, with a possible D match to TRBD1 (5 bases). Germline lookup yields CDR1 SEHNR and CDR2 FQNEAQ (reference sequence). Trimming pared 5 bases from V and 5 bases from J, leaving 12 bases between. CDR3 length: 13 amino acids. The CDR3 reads CASSVTGSYGYTF. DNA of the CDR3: TGTGCCAGCAGCGTAACAGGCTCGTATGGCTACACCTTC. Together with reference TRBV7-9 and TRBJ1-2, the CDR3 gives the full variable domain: DTGVSQNPRHKITKRGQNVTFRCDPISEHNRLYWYRQTLGQGPEFLTYFQNEAQLEKSRLLSDRFSAERPKGSFSTLEIQRTEQGDSAMYLCASSVTGSYGYTFGSGTRLTVV.

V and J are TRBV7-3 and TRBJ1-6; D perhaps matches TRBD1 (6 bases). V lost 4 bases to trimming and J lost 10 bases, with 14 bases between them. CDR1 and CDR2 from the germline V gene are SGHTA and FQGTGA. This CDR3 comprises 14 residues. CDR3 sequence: CASSSGASVSPLHF. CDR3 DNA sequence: TGTGCCAGCAGCTCAGGGGCAAGCGTCTCACCCCTCCACTTT.

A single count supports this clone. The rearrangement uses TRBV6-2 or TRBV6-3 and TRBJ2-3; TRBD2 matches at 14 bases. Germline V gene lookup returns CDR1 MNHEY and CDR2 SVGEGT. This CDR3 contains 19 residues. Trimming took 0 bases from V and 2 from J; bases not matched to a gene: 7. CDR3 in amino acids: CASSYSVTSGRAFTDTQYF. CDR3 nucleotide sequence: TGTGCCAGCAGTTACTCGGTGACTAGCGGGAGGGCCTTCACAGATACGCAGTATTTT.

Here the CDR3 reads CASSQGRALNTEAFF. CDR3 coding DNA: TGTGCCAGCAGCCAGGGTCGCGCTCTGAACACTGAAGCTTTCTTT. The chain links TRBV7-6 to TRBJ1-1, with D possibly TRBD1 on 5 matching bases. Per the germline V gene, CDR1 is SGHVS and CDR2 is FNYEAQ. V was pared by 5 bases and J by 0 bases, with 13 bases between. The CDR3 is 15 residues long.

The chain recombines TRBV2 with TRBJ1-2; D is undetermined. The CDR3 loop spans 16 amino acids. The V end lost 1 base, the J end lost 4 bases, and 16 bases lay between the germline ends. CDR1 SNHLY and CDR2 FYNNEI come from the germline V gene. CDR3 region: CASSEEVGRSGYGYTF. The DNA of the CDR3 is TGTGCCAGCAGTGAAGAAGTGGGCAGGTCTGGCTATGGCTACACCTTC.

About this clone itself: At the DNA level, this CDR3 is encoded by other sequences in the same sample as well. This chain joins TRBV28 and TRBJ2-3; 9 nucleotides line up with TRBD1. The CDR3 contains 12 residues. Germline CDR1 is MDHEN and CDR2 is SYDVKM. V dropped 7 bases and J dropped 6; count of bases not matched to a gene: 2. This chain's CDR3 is CASTGQGDTQYF. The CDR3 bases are TGTGCCAGCACCGGACAGGGGGATACGCAGTATTTT.

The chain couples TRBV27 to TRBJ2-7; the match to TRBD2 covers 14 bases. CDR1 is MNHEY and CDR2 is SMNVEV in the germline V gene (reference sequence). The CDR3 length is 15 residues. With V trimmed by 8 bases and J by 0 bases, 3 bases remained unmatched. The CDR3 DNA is TGTGCCAGCGGGACTAGCGGGAGTCTCTCCTACGAGCAGTACTTC. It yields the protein CASGTSGSLSYEQYF.

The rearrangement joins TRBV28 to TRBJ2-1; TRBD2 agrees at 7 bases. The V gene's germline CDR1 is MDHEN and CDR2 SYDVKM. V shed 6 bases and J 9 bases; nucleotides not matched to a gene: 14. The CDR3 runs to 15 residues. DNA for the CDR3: TGTGCCAGCAGCAGAGTGGGACTATTACAAGTTGAGCAGTTCTTC. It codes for CASSRVGLLQVEQFF.

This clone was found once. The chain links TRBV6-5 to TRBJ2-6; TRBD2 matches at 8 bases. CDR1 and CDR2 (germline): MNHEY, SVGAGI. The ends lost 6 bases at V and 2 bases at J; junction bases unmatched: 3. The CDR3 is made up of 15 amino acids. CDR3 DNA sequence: TGTGCCAGCAGAAACGGGGGGGCTGGGGCCAACGTCCTGACTTTC. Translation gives CASRNGGAGANVLTF.

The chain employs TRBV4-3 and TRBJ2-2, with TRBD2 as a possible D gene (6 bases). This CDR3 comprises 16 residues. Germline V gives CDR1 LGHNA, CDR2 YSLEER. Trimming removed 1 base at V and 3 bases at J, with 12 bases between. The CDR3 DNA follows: TGCGCCAGCAGCCAAGGGAGGGGCACGGACACCGGGGAGCTGTTTTTT. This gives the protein CASSQGRGTDTGELFF.

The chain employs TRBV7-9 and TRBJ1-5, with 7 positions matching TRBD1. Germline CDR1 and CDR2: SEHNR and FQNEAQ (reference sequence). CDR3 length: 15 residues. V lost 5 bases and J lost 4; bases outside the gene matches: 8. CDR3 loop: CASSPGQTGNQPQHF. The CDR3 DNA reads TGTGCCAGCAGCCCCGGGCAGACAGGGAATCAGCCCCAGCATTTT. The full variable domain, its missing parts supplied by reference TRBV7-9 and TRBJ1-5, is DTGVSQNPRHKITKRGQNVTFRCDPISEHNRLYWYRQTLGQGPEFLTYFQNEAQLEKSRLLSDRFSAERPKGSFSTLEIQRTEQGDSAMYLCASSPGQTGNQPQHFGDGTRLSIL.

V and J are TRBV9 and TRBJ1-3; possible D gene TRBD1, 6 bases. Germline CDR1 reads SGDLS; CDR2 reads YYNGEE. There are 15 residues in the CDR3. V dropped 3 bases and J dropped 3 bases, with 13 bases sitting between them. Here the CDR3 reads CASSDFRGGGNTIYF. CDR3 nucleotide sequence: TGTGCCAGCAGCGACTTTAGGGGGGGTGGAAACACCATATATTTT.

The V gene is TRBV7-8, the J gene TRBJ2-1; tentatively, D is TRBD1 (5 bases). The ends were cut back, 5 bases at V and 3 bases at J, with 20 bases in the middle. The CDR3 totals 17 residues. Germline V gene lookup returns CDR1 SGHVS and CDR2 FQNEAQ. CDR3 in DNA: TGTGCCAGCAGCCCCAATATAGACAGCACTTTCTACAATGAGCAGTTCTTC. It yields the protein CASSPNIDSTFYNEQFF.

The CDR3 DNA reads as TGTGCCAGCAGTGTGAAGCGGACTGGGGGGGAGCAGTACTTC. Residues: CASSVKRTGGEQYF. This chain connects TRBV2 to TRBJ2-7; possible D gene TRBD2, 6 bases. This CDR3 comprises 14 residues. Trimming took off 4 bases at V and 7 bases at J, with 17 bases between the two ends. CDR1 and CDR2 (germline): SNHLY, FYNNEI.

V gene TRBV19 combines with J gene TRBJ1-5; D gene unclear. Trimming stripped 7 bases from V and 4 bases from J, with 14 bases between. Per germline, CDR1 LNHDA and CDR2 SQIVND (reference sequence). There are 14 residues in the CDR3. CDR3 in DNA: TGTGCCAGTAACGAACCGGGAAGAAATCAGCCCCAGCATTTT. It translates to CASNEPGRNQPQHF.

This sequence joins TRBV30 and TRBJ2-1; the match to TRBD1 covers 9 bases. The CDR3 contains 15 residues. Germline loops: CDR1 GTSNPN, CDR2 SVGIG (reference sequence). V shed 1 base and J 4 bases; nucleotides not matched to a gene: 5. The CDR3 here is CAWSARDREYNEQFF. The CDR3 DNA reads TGTGCCTGGAGTGCTCGGGACAGGGAATACAATGAGCAGTTCTTC. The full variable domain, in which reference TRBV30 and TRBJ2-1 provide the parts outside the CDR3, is SQTIHQWPATLVQPVGSPLSLECTVEGTSNPNLYWYRQAAGRGLQLLFYSVGIGQISSEVPQNLSASRPQDRQFILSSKKLLLSDSGFYLCAWSARDREYNEQFFGPGTRLTVL.

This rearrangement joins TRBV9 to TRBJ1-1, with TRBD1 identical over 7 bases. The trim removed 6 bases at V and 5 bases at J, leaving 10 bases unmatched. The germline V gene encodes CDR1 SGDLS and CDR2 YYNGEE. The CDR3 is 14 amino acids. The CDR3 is CASTRDSLGTEAFF. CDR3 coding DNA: TGTGCCAGCACCAGGGACAGTCTGGGGACTGAAGCTTTCTTT.

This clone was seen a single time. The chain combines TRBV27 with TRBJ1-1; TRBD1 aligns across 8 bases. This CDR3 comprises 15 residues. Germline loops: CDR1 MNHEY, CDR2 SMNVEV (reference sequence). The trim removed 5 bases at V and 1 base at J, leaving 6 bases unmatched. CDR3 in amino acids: CASSPTGVKNTEAFF. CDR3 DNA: TGTGCCAGCAGTCCGACAGGGGTCAAGAACACTGAAGCTTTCTTT.

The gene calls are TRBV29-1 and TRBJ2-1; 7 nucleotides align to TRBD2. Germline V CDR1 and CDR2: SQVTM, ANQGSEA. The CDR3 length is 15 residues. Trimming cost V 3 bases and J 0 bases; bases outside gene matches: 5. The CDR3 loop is CSVDSGPSSYNEQFF. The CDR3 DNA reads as TGCAGCGTTGATAGCGGGCCAAGCTCCTACAATGAGCAGTTCTTC.

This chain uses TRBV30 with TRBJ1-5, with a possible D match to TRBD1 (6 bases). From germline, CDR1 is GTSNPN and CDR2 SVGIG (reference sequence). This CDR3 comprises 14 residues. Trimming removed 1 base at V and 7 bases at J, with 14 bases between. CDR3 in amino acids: CAWSGVTGSQPQHF. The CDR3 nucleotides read TGTGCCTGGAGTGGGGTAACAGGGAGCCAGCCCCAGCATTTT. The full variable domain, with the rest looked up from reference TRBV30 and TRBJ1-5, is SQTIHQWPATLVQPVGSPLSLECTVEGTSNPNLYWYRQAAGRGLQLLFYSVGIGQISSEVPQNLSASRPQDRQFILSSKKLLLSDSGFYLCAWSGVTGSQPQHFGDGTRLSIL.

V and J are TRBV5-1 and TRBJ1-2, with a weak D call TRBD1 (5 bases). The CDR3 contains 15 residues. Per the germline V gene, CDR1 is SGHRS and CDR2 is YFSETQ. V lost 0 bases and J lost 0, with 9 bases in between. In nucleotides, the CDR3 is TGCGCCAGCAGCTTGGGACAGACACCTAACTATGGCTACACCTTC. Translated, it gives CASSLGQTPNYGYTF.

CDR3 nucleotide sequence: TGTGCCAGCAGTGGGGGGCGGACAGGGATATACACTGAAGCTTTCTTT. Residues: CASSGGRTGIYTEAFF. The rearrangement links TRBV6-1 to TRBJ1-1; TRBD1 matches 8 bases. The V gene's germline CDR1 is MNHNS and CDR2 SASEGT. This CDR3 is built from 16 residues. The V segment lost 4 bases and the J segment 3 bases; nucleotides outside the gene matches: 10.

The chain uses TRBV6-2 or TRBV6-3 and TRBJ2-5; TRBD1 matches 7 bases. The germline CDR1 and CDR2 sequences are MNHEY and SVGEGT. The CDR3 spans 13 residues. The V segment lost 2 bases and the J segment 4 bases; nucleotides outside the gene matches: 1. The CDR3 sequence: CASSYRGPETQYF. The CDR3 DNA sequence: TGTGCCAGCAGTTACAGGGGGCCAGAGACCCAGTACTTC.

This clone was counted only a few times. The DNA of the CDR3 is TGCGCCAGCACAACCCGGACAGGAGCTAACTATGGCTACACCTTC. This sequence encodes CASTTRTGANYGYTF. The chain couples TRBV4-3 to TRBJ1-2, with 7 bases matching TRBD1. With 7 bases clipped from V and 0 bases from J, the junction kept 8 bases outside the gene matches. CDR1 and CDR2 (germline): LGHNA, YSLEER. The CDR3 spans 15 residues.

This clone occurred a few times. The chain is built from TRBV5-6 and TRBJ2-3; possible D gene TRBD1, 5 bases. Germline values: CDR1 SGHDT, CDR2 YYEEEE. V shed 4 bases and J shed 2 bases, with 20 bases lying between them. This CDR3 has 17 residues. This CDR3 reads CASSARQLFSPTDTQYF. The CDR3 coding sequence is TGTGCCAGCAGCGCAAGACAGCTCTTTAGCCCCACAGATACGCAGTATTTT. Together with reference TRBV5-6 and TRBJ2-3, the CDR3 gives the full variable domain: DAGVTQSPTHLIKTRGQQVTLRCSPKSGHDTVSWYQQALGQGPQFIFQYYEEEERQRGNFPDRFSGHQFPNYSSELNVNALLLGDSALYLCASSARQLFSPTDTQYFGPGTRLTVL.

The CDR3 coding sequence is TGCGCCAGCAGCTTCCCTAGCACAGATACGCAGTATTTT. Translating it yields CASSFPSTDTQYF. This chain joins TRBV5-1 and TRBJ2-3; no clear D. The V end was cut by 2 bases, the J end by 0 bases, with 4 bases between. Germline V gene data show CDR1 as SGHRS and CDR2 as YFSETQ. The CDR3 is 13 amino acids.

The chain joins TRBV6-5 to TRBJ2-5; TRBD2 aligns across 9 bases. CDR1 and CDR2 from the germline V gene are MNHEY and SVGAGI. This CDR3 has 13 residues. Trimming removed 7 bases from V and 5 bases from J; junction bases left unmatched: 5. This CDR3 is CASTLSGSETQYF. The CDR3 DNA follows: TGTGCCAGCACCCTTAGCGGGAGCGAGACCCAGTACTTC.

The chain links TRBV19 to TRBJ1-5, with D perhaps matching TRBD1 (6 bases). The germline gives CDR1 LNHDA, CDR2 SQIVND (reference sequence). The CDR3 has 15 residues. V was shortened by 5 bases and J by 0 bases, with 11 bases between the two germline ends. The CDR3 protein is CASSPGQYSNQPQHF. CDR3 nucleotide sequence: TGTGCCAGTAGTCCAGGACAGTATAGCAATCAGCCCCAGCATTTT.

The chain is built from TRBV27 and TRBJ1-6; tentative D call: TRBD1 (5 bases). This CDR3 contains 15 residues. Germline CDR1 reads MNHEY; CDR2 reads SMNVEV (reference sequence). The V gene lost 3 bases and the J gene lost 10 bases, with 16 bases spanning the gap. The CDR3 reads CASSFSTGGSSPLHF. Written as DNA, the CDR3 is TGTGCCAGCAGTTTTTCCACCGGGGGGTCGTCACCCCTCCACTTT.

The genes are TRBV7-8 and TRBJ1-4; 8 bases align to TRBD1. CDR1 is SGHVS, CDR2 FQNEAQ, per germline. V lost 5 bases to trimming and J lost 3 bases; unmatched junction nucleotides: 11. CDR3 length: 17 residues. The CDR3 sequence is CASSKKQGDAANEKLFF. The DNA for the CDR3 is TGTGCCAGCAGCAAAAAACAGGGGGATGCAGCTAATGAAAAACTGTTTTTT. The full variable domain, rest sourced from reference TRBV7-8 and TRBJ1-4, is GAGVSQSPRYKVAKRGQDVALRCDPISGHVSLFWYQQALGQGPEFLTYFQNEAQLDKSGLPSDRFFAERPEGSVSTLKIQRTQQEDSAVYLCASSKKQGDAANEKLFFGSGTQLSVL.

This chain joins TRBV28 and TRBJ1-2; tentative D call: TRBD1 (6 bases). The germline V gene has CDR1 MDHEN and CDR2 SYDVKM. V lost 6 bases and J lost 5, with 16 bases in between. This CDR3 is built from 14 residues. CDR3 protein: CASRHSDRGYGYTF. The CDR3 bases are TGTGCCAGCAGGCATTCGGACAGAGGATATGGCTACACCTTC.

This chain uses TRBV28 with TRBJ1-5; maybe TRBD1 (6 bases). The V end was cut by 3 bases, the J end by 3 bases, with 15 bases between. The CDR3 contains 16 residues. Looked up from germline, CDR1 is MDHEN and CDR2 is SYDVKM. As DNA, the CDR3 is TGTGCCAGCAGTTTTGGCAGGGGAACCTCCAATCAGCCCCAGCATTTT. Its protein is CASSFGRGTSNQPQHF.